The TCR beta chain under discussion was sequenced for a study of blood T cell repertoires in COVID-19. The CDR3 has 12 residues. The V and J ends lost 2 bases and 4 bases respectively, with 5 bases between them. The protocol was immunoSEQ multiplex PCR, while the TCRdb copy is restricted to in-frame clones and leaves out a portion. The sample carries fewer than 70,000 clones, about four fifths recorded once. The sequencing input was peripheral blood. The clonotype comes from a human donor in a cohort sampled during active COVID-19. V and J are TRBV12-3 or TRBV12-4 and TRBJ1-2; D gene unclear. CDR3 nucleotides: TGTGCCAGCAGTTTACACGGCTATGGCTACACCTTC. This encodes CASSLHGYGYTF.